The 30 T cell receptor beta chains presented below share a single source sample, sequenced in a study of post-analysis software for immune sequencing data. Study-wide points: Among five TRBV segments more frequent in patients than controls were TRBV5-6, TRBV5-1 and TRBV20-1.

Carried by the TCR beta cDNA libraries were unique molecular identifiers. TCRdb passed the PCR reads through MiXCR, listing each CDR3 protein once. The data show approximately 660,000 distinct CDR3 sequences, around 64% seen once. No antigen is known for these receptors. The sequenced sample was blood. These receptor sequences come from a girl aged 2-10 years with multiple sclerosis.

This clonotype was counted a few times. The chain combines TRBV5-1 with TRBJ2-3, with 9 bases lining up with TRBD2. J lost 2 bases, V lost 3 bases, and 7 bases had no gene match. Germline V lookup: CDR1 SGHRS, CDR2 YFSETQ. The CDR3 consists of 16 residues. CDR3 amino acids: CASSSLAGKPTDTQYF. CDR3 bases: TGCGCCAGCAGCTCCCTAGCGGGGAAACCCACAGATACGCAGTATTTT.

The rearrangement joins TRBV7-2 to TRBJ2-5; 7 bases match TRBD2. The CDR3 spans 16 residues. Trimming cost V 6 bases and J 2 bases; bases outside gene matches: 12. Germline CDR1 is SGHTA and CDR2 is FQGNSA. In DNA, the CDR3 is TGTGCCAGCAGTTTCCACAGCGGGACGCTACAAGAGACCCAGTACTTC. It yields the protein CASSFHSGTLQETQYF.

A few counts support this clonotype. The chain links TRBV7-9 to TRBJ2-1; TRBD2 agrees at 10 bases. This CDR3 spans 15 amino acids. Germline lookup yields CDR1 SEHNR and CDR2 FQNEAQ (reference sequence). The V segment lost 6 bases and the J segment 7 bases; nucleotides outside the gene matches: 9. The CDR3 is CASRNPGTSVNEQFF. The CDR3 DNA sequence: TGTGCCAGCAGAAATCCCGGGACTAGCGTAAATGAGCAGTTCTTC.

This chain joins TRBV10-2 and TRBJ2-5, with 14 bases aligning to TRBD2. In germline, CDR1 is WSHSY, CDR2 SAAADI. The junction had 5 bases not matched to a gene; V was cut back by 7 bases and J by 4 bases. The CDR3 extends over 15 amino acids. The CDR3 nucleotides read TGCGCCAGCAACACCGGGACTAGCGGGGGAGAGACCCAGTACTTC. It codes for CASNTGTSGGETQYF.

V usage is TRBV7-9 and J usage is TRBJ2-5; D is unclear. The germline V and J ends were trimmed by 1 base and 5 bases, with 8 bases remaining between them. This CDR3 is built from 13 residues. Germline CDR1 reads SEHNR; CDR2 reads FQNEAQ (reference sequence). The CDR3 region has the DNA TGTGCCAGCAGCTTAGGAGAGTGGGAGACCCAGTACTTC. This encodes CASSLGEWETQYF.

Concerning this clonotype itself: Its ends do not fully match the called genes, so a read error is possible. The chain combines TRBV7-9 with TRBJ2-1; D gene ambiguous. The germline gives CDR1 SEHNR, CDR2 FQNEAQ (reference sequence). CDR3 length equals 13 residues. This CDR3 reads CASSLSLINEQFF. CDR3 in DNA: TGCGCCAGCAGCTTATCCCTTATCAATGAGCAGTTCTTC.

This rearrangement joins TRBV4-2 to TRBJ2-1; TRBD1 aligns across 7 bases. This CDR3 region has 15 residues. From germline, CDR1 is LGHNA and CDR2 YNFKEQ. J was trimmed by 6 bases and V by 4 bases; bases with no gene match: 9. CDR3 in DNA: TGTGCCAGCAGCCCACAGGGGACAGCGGTCAATGAGCAGTTCTTC. As protein: CASSPQGTAVNEQFF.

About this clonotype: This sequence may be a read error, since a much larger clone differs from it by one base. This chain joins TRBV6-1 and TRBJ2-5; D is undetermined. The V gene lost 7 bases and the J gene lost 1 base, with 4 bases spanning the gap. The CDR3 consists of 11 residues. The germline gives CDR1 MNHNS, CDR2 SASEGT. The DNA for the CDR3 is TGTGCCAGCACCTTCCAAGAGACCCAGTACTTC. Translation gives CASTFQETQYF.

As to this clonotype: Germline is not matched at one junction end, which may reflect a read error. The CDR3 bases are TGTGCCAGTCGAGCAACTAATGAAAAACGGTTTTTT. Amino acid sequence: CASRATNEKRFF. V usage is TRBV6-5 and J usage is TRBJ1-4, with D uncertain. CDR3 size: 12 residues. Germline V CDR1 and CDR2: MNHEY, SVGAGI.

The CDR3 protein is CSARGSPDAYEQYF. The CDR3 coding sequence is TGCAGTGCTAGAGGCTCACCGGACGCCTACGAGCAGTACTTC. This chain links TRBV20-1 with TRBJ2-7; D call uncertain. This CDR3 has 14 residues. Trimming stripped 1 base from V and 2 bases from J, with 12 bases between. CDR1 and CDR2 (germline): DFQATT, SNEGSKA (reference sequence).

This clonotype turned up a few times. The rearrangement uses TRBV20-1 and TRBJ2-5, with D possibly TRBD2 on 5 matching bases. Trimming shortened V by 3 bases and J by 1 base, and 6 bases separated the two germline ends. The CDR3 spans 12 residues. In germline, CDR1 is DFQATT, CDR2 SNEGSKA (reference sequence). CDR3 sequence: CSARDFQETQYF. CDR3 sequence (DNA): TGCAGTGCTAGGGACTTCCAAGAGACCCAGTACTTC.

CDR3: CASRSTGVQETQYF. The CDR3 coding sequence is TGTGCCAGCAGGTCAACAGGGGTCCAAGAGACCCAGTACTTC. The chain carries TRBV6-6 and TRBJ2-5; TRBD1 aligns across 7 bases. This CDR3 spans 14 amino acids. Germline V gene data show CDR1 as MNHNY and CDR2 as SVGAGI (reference sequence). The trim removed 6 bases at V and 1 base at J, leaving 5 bases unmatched.

The chain recombines TRBV21-1 with TRBJ2-7. TRBV21-1 is a known pseudogene. The CDR3 runs 11 residues. The CDR3 loop is CASSKVGEQYF. The CDR3 DNA reads TGTGCCAGCAGCAAAGTTGGCGAGCAGTACTTC.

The chain carries TRBV5-1 and TRBJ2-1, with a possible D match to TRBD2 (6 bases). The V end was cut by 5 bases, the J end by 9 bases, with 18 bases between. The CDR3 is 14 amino acids. Germline CDR1 and CDR2: SGHRS and YFSETQ. The CDR3 protein is CASSHSGEFGEQFF. CDR3 in DNA: TGCGCCAGCAGTCACTCGGGAGAGTTCGGTGAGCAGTTCTTC.

This clonotype was seen only once. The chain uses TRBV29-1 and TRBJ2-1; D may correspond to TRBD1 or TRBD2 (5 bases each). The CDR3 totals 15 residues. The germline V gene encodes CDR1 SQVTM and CDR2 ANQGSEA. V lost 6 bases and J lost 4, with 19 bases in between. CDR3 sequence reads: CSVTKPLGLYNEQFF. DNA of the CDR3: TGCAGCGTGACTAAACCTTTGGGGCTGTACAATGAGCAGTTCTTC.

The chain joins TRBV6-6 to TRBJ2-3; TRBD1 matches 10 bases. Germline CDR1 MNHNY, CDR2 SVGAGI (reference sequence). This CDR3 contains 14 residues. The V segment lost 2 bases and the J segment 4 bases; nucleotides outside the gene matches: 0. The CDR3 sequence: CASSYGQGADTQYF. CDR3 bases: TGTGCCAGCAGTTACGGACAGGGGGCAGATACGCAGTATTTT.

This clonotype was counted only a few times. This chain joins TRBV24-1 and TRBJ2-1; D remains ambiguous. The CDR3 has 14 residues. V was cut by 4 bases and J by 2 bases, with 8 bases left in between. Germline V gene sequence: CDR1 KGHDR, CDR2 SFDVKD. Here the CDR3 reads CATSDPAPYNEQFF. DNA of the CDR3: TGTGCCACCAGTGACCCAGCACCCTACAATGAGCAGTTCTTC.

This chain joins TRBV2 and TRBJ2-3; tentatively, D is TRBD2 (6 bases). The V gene's germline CDR1 is SNHLY and CDR2 FYNNEI. V lost 2 bases, J lost 5 bases, and 11 bases lay in between. This CDR3 has 14 residues. CDR3 in amino acids: CASSENGRRDTQYF. The CDR3 DNA reads as TGTGCCAGCAGTGAAAATGGGAGGCGAGATACGCAGTATTTT.

This clonotype has a single count. As DNA, the CDR3 is TGTGCCAGCAGTTCCCCCCTGACAGAGGGGATGTACGAGCAGTACTTC. As protein: CASSSPLTEGMYEQYF. V is TRBV6-2 or TRBV6-3 and J is TRBJ2-5; tentatively, D is TRBD1 or TRBD2 (5 bases each). The end of the DNA aligns better with TRBJ2-7, so the J call may be wrong. The CDR3 contains 16 residues. Looked up from germline, CDR1 is MNHEY and CDR2 is SVGEGT.

CDR3: CSAQPGTSGRADEQFF. The CDR3, as DNA: TGCAGCGCCCAACCCGGGACTAGCGGGAGGGCCGATGAGCAGTTCTTC. J is TRBJ2-1 and V is TRBV29-1; TRBD2 matches 16 bases. CDR3 length: 16 amino acids. With 7 bases clipped from V and 8 bases from J, the junction kept 11 bases outside the gene matches. CDR1 and CDR2 (germline): SQVTM, ANQGSEA.

The chain links TRBV6-2 or TRBV6-3 to TRBJ2-7; D is unresolved. The V gene's germline CDR1 is MNHEY and CDR2 SVGEGT. V lost 6 bases and J lost 5, with 17 bases in between. The CDR3 contains 14 residues. CDR3 nucleotides: TGTGCCAGCAGGAAGGAGTACGTGACCCACGAGCAGTACTTC. Its translation is CASRKEYVTHEQYF.

To note about this clonotype: The conserved phenylalanine or tryptophan is not found at the CDR3 terminus, so this likely reflects a read error. This chain connects TRBV4-3 to TRBJ2-1; perhaps TRBD1 as D (6 bases). In germline, CDR1 is LGHNA, CDR2 YSLEER. Between the trimmed V and J ends, which lost 6 bases and 3 bases, there was a span of 21 bases. The CDR3 contains 17 residues. CDR3 sequence: CASRTETGQLLYNEQFL. The CDR3 DNA reads as TGCGCCAGCAGAACGGAAACCGGACAGCTCCTCTACAATGAGCAGTTCTTA.

CDR3 loop: CASSPTRVFLAKNIQYF. The DNA for the CDR3 is TGTGCCAGCAGCCCCACGCGGGTGTTCCTAGCCAAAAACATTCAGTACTTC. The chain has TRBV2 and TRBJ2-4, with D tentatively TRBD2 (5 bases). V gave up 6 bases and J gave up 0 bases, with 18 bases separating them. CDR1 SNHLY and CDR2 FYNNEI come from the germline V gene. This CDR3 comprises 17 residues.

The rearrangement uses TRBV18 and TRBJ2-1, with a possible D match to TRBD1 (6 bases). V shed 0 bases and J shed 5 bases, with 8 bases lying between them. Germline V gene sequence: CDR1 KGHSH, CDR2 LQKENI. This CDR3 has 14 amino acids. CDR3 bases: TGTGCCAGCTCACCACCGGGGGACAACAATGAGCAGTTCTTC. It encodes CASSPPGDNNEQFF.

Regarding this clonotype: The junction shows a germline mismatch at one end, possibly a read error. V usage is TRBV29-1 and J usage is TRBJ2-5; TRBD1 or TRBD2 may be the D gene (6 bases each). The last part of the DNA fits TRBJ2-7 better; the J call may be wrong. Germline V gene lookup returns CDR1 SQVTM and CDR2 ANQGSEA. CDR3 length: 13 amino acids. CDR3 residues: CCVEGGIGGEQYF. The DNA of the CDR3 is TGCTGCGTGGAAGGGGGGATCGGGGGCGAGCAGTACTTC.

The chain couples TRBV11-2 to TRBJ2-1; D call uncertain. The CDR3 consists of 14 residues. Trimming pared 2 bases from V and 6 bases from J, leaving 11 bases between. Germline CDR1 reads SGHAT; CDR2 reads FQNNGV. Here the CDR3 DNA reads TGTGCCAGCAGCTTACTCCGGGTTTCCAATGAGCAGTTCTTC. Encoded protein: CASSLLRVSNEQFF.

V is TRBV29-1 and J is TRBJ2-1, with D possibly matching TRBD2 (7 bases). CDR1 is SQVTM and CDR2 is ANQGSEA in the germline V gene. The CDR3 totals 14 residues. V lost 7 bases, J lost 7 bases, and 20 bases lay in between. CDR3 residues: CSEQRTGRGNEQFF. The CDR3 DNA follows: TGCAGCGAGCAGCGGACTGGGAGGGGGAATGAGCAGTTCTTC.

The chain employs TRBV10-2 and TRBJ1-5; no firm D call. The germline V gene encodes CDR1 WSHSY and CDR2 SAAADI. CDR3 length equals 13 residues. CDR3 sequence reads: CASGWTGNQPQHF. DNA for the CDR3: TGCGCAAGCGGGTGGACGGGGAATCAGCCCCAGCATTTT.

In its sample, this clonotype was seen a few times. The germline gene is not matched at one end of the junction; a read error may be the cause. V is TRBV7-2 and J is TRBJ2-7; possibly TRBD2 for D (5 bases). Matching the DNA end better, TRBJ2-5 makes the J call doubtful. This CDR3 is built from 16 residues. CDR1 and CDR2 (germline): SGHTA, FQGNSA. CDR3 nucleotide sequence: TGCGCCAGCAGCCTCAAACTCAGCGGCCCCCAGGAGACCCAGTACTTC. Translation: CASSLKLSGPQETQYF.

This clonotype was found a few times. The rearrangement uses TRBV5-1 and TRBJ2-1; D could derive from TRBD1 or TRBD2 (5 bases each). Germline V gene data show CDR1 as SGHRS and CDR2 as YFSETQ. This CDR3 region has 12 residues. The germline V and J ends were trimmed by 0 bases and 10 bases, with 8 bases remaining between them. CDR3 loop: CASSLERGEQFF. For the CDR3, the DNA is TGCGCCAGCAGCTTGGAACGGGGCGAGCAGTTCTTC.